This TCR beta chain was sequenced for a study of PD-1 blockade in classical Hodgkin lymphoma. In this sample, this clone turned up a few times. The ends were cut back, 0 bases at V and 1 base at J, with 7 bases in the middle. The CDR3 runs 15 residues. CDR1 and CDR2 (germline): LNHDA, SQIVND (reference sequence). No patient escaped relapse after autologous stem cell transplantation, and brentuximab vedotin exposure varied. Generated by immunoSEQ multiplex PCR, the TCRdb table keeps only in-frame clones and is missing some. The sample carries tens of thousands of clones, approximately 90% recorded once.

The chain uses TRBV19 and TRBJ1-5; no clear D. The source of this sequence is a human donor with classical Hodgkin lymphoma. Sequencing was performed on peripheral blood mononuclear cells (PBMCs), taken at baseline. The CDR3 loop is CASSIDHWSNQPQHF. The DNA for the CDR3 is TGTGCCAGTAGTATAGACCATTGGAGCAATCAGCCCCAGCATTTT.